These 26 T cell receptor beta chains share one sample of origin, sequenced in a study of shared clonotypes between healthy human individuals. Assay used: immunoSEQ multiplex PCR; TCRdb lists only in-frame clones, some missing. The sample has about 1.1 million clones; about 80% are singletons. Specimen: memory CD4+ T cells from PBMCs. Indicated subset: CD45RA-negative fraction. The origin of the receptors is a man aged 18 to 35 in good health. Some clones in this sample may be carry-over from other donors' samples.

The rearrangement joins TRBV4-3 to TRBJ2-7; 9 bases match TRBD2. Germline CDR1 and CDR2: LGHNA and YSLEER. With V trimmed by 4 bases and J by 2 bases, 6 bases remained unmatched. The CDR3 has 15 residues. DNA for the CDR3: TGCGCCAGCAGCCCAACTAGCGGGCATACCTACGAGCAGTACTTC. It translates to CASSPTSGHTYEQYF.

On this clone: The same CDR3 is also encoded by other DNA sequences in this sample. Written as DNA, the CDR3 is TGTGCCAGCAGTCTCCTCGGGACAGGTCCCTACGAGCAGTACTTC. Translating it yields CASSLLGTGPYEQYF. This sequence joins TRBV28 and TRBJ2-7; 8 bases are shared with TRBD1. Trimming at V came to 5 bases and at J to 2 bases, leaving 8 bases not matched to a gene. The CDR3 is 15 residues long. The germline V gene has CDR1 MDHEN and CDR2 SYDVKM.

The V gene is TRBV4-3, the J gene TRBJ2-1; 10 bases fit TRBD2. Germline lookup yields CDR1 LGHNA and CDR2 YSLEER. Trimming cost V 0 bases and J 4 bases; bases outside gene matches: 9. CDR3 size: 18 residues. In DNA form, the CDR3 reads TGCGCCAGCAGCCAAGATCGCCCTAGCGGGAGAGCTTACAATGAGCAGTTCTTC. This codes for CASSQDRPSGRAYNEQFF.

The rearrangement links TRBV11-2 to TRBJ2-2; TRBD1 or TRBD2 may be the D gene (5 bases each). The V gene lost 6 bases and the J gene lost 2 bases, with 16 bases spanning the gap. This CDR3 has 16 amino acids. CDR1 and CDR2 (germline): SGHAT, FQNNGV. Written as DNA, the CDR3 is TGTGCCAGCAGTACCCCCCCCGGGACCAACACCGGGGAGCTGTTTTTT. The encoded protein is CASSTPPGTNTGELFF.

The gene calls are TRBV11-2 and TRBJ2-3; D unclear. The V end was cut by 4 bases, the J end by 3 bases, with 14 bases between. CDR1 is SGHAT and CDR2 is FQNNGV in the germline V gene. The CDR3 is 15 amino acids. The CDR3 coding sequence is TGTGCCAGCAGCTCGGGCACCATAGGGACAGATACGCAGTATTTT. Amino acid sequence: CASSSGTIGTDTQYF. The full variable domain, in which reference TRBV11-2 and TRBJ2-3 provide the parts outside the CDR3, is EAGVAQSPRYKIIEKRQSVAFWCNPISGHATLYWYQQILGQGPKLLIQFQNNGVVDDSQLPKDRFSAERLKGVDSTLKIQPAKLEDSAVYLCASSSGTIGTDTQYFGPGTRLTVL.

The chain combines TRBV7-9 with TRBJ2-5; D gene uncertain. There are 14 residues in the CDR3. Between the trimmed V and J ends, which lost 2 bases and 1 base, there was a span of 8 bases. Germline values: CDR1 SEHNR, CDR2 FQNEAQ (reference sequence). Written as DNA, the CDR3 is TGTGCCAGCAGCTTATCCCCGTTCCAAGAGACCCAGTACTTC. Its protein is CASSLSPFQETQYF.

This clone was seen a single time. V usage is TRBV27 and J usage is TRBJ1-2, with D possibly being TRBD1 (5 bases). CDR1 is MNHEY and CDR2 is SMNVEV in the germline V gene (reference sequence). This CDR3 contains 16 residues. V lost 3 bases and J lost 2, with 16 bases in between. The DNA for the CDR3 is TGTGCCAGCAGTTTCTGGGGCGGGAGGGGAAACTATGGCTACACCTTC. It is translated as CASSFWGGRGNYGYTF.

This clone was counted between two and nine times. The chain employs TRBV7-2 and TRBJ1-5; D is perhaps TRBD1 (6 bases). There are 16 residues in the CDR3. The germline gives CDR1 SGHTA, CDR2 FQGNSA. V lost 0 bases, J lost 4 bases, and 13 bases lay in between. The CDR3 region is CASSLAGAGANQPQHF. The CDR3 coding sequence is TGTGCCAGCAGCTTAGCGGGGGCAGGGGCGAATCAGCCCCAGCATTTT. Based on the CDR3 plus reference TRBV7-2 and TRBJ1-5, the full variable domain is GAGVSQSPSNKVTEKGKDVELRCDPISGHTALYWYRQSLGQGLEFLIYFQGNSAPDKSGLPSDRFSAERTGGSVSTLTIQRTQQEDSAVYLCASSLAGAGANQPQHFGDGTRLSIL.

This chain links TRBV18 with TRBJ2-1; the match to TRBD2 covers 10 bases. The CDR3 covers 15 residues. V dropped 3 bases and J dropped 6; count of bases not matched to a gene: 5. The germline CDR1 and CDR2 sequences are KGHSH and LQKENI. CDR3 loop: CASSPSGLASNEQFF. CDR3 bases: TGTGCCAGCTCACCCTCGGGACTAGCGAGCAATGAGCAGTTCTTC.

To note about this clone: A clone one base away is much larger, so this may be a read error. CDR3 nucleotide sequence: TGTGCCAGCAGCGCGACTAGCGGCACAGATACGCAGTATTTT. The encoded protein is CASSATSGTDTQYF. The chain employs TRBV9 and TRBJ2-3; 8 nucleotides line up with TRBD2. The CDR3 extends over 14 amino acids. From germline, CDR1 is SGDLS and CDR2 YYNGEE. The ends lost 3 bases at V and 1 base at J; junction bases unmatched: 1. The complete variable domain, with remaining parts taken from reference TRBV9 and TRBJ2-3, reads DSGVTQTPKHLITATGQRVTLRCSPRSGDLSVYWYQQSLDQGLQFLIQYYNGEERAKGNILERFSAQQFPDLHSELNLSSLELGDSALYFCASSATSGTDTQYFGPGTRLTVL.

This clone was picked up one time. This chain connects TRBV9 to TRBJ2-5, with D possibly being TRBD2 (6 bases). V lost 3 bases and J 5 bases, leaving 17 bases between the germline ends. The CDR3 covers 15 residues. CDR1 and CDR2 from the germline V gene are SGDLS and YYNGEE. The CDR3 reads CASSAIAEPGETQYF. CDR3 DNA sequence: TGTGCCAGCAGCGCTATAGCGGAGCCGGGGGAGACCCAGTACTTC.

The chain combines TRBV5-6 with TRBJ1-1; D gene ambiguous. The CDR3 has 13 residues. Between the trimmed V and J ends, which lost 1 base and 1 base, there was a span of 5 bases. Germline loops: CDR1 SGHDT, CDR2 YYEEEE. For the CDR3, the DNA is TGTGCCAGCAGCTTGTACCGGAACACTGAAGCTTTCTTT. Translating it yields CASSLYRNTEAFF.

The chain recombines TRBV5-1 with TRBJ2-7; D possibly corresponds to TRBD2 (6 bases). Deletions cut 4 bases from V and 6 bases from J, with 20 bases between. The CDR3 is 15 amino acids. Germline-derived CDR1 and CDR2 are SGHRS and YFSETQ. The DNA for the CDR3 is TGCGCCAGCAGCCGGAGCGGAGGGTTTGATCGCGAGCAGTACTTC. Translated: CASSRSGGFDREQYF.

The chain has TRBV29-1 and TRBJ1-2; weak D call: TRBD1 (5 bases). In germline, CDR1 is SQVTM, CDR2 ANQGSEA. The CDR3 spans 14 residues. The germline V and J ends were trimmed by 3 bases and 4 bases, with 15 bases remaining between them. The CDR3 DNA follows: TGCAGCGTTGATCGAGGGGCCGGAGGCTATGGCTACACCTTC. Amino acid sequence: CSVDRGAGGYGYTF.

There are a few counts of this clone. The rearrangement links TRBV28 to TRBJ1-1; no clear D gene. The CDR3 has 10 residues. Germline loops: CDR1 MDHEN, CDR2 SYDVKM. Trimming removed 8 bases at V and 3 bases at J, with 4 bases between. CDR3 sequence reads: CASLDTEAFF. DNA for the CDR3: TGTGCCAGCTTGGACACTGAAGCTTTCTTT. The whole variable domain, filled in from reference TRBV28 and TRBJ1-1, reads DVKVTQSSRYLVKRTGEKVFLECVQDMDHENMFWYRQDPGLGLRLIYFSYDVKMKEKGDIPEGYSVSREKKERFSLILESASTNQTSMYLCASLDTEAFFGQGTRLTVV.

This chain joins TRBV9 and TRBJ2-3; weak D call: TRBD1 (5 bases). The length of the CDR3 is 15 residues. Germline CDR1 and CDR2: SGDLS and YYNGEE. V dropped 2 bases and J dropped 0 bases, with 10 bases sitting between them. In nucleotides, the CDR3 is TGTGCCAGCAGCGTTAGATGGGGCAGCACAGATACGCAGTATTTT. Translating gives CASSVRWGSTDTQYF.

This clone was counted between two and nine times. The genes are TRBV2 and TRBJ2-3; 8 bases align to TRBD2. Trimming took 6 bases from V and 3 from J; bases not matched to a gene: 5. This CDR3 has 14 residues. Germline-derived CDR1 and CDR2 are SNHLY and FYNNEI. The CDR3: CASRRREETDTQYF. The CDR3, as DNA: TGTGCCAGCAGACGGCGGGAGGAGACAGATACGCAGTATTTT.

The rearrangement joins TRBV6-5 to TRBJ1-2; the D is unclear. Trimming removed 6 bases at V and 6 bases at J, with 14 bases between. Germline CDR1 is MNHEY and CDR2 is SVGAGI. This CDR3 spans 13 amino acids. CDR3 DNA: TGTGCCAGCAGCCCTCAGGTCGGGGATGGCTACACCTTC. This sequence encodes CASSPQVGDGYTF.

The J gene is TRBJ1-5, the V gene TRBV6-1; a possible D gene is TRBD1 (6 bases). Trimming removed 7 bases from V and 1 base from J, with 14 bases in between. This CDR3 has 15 amino acids. The germline V gene has CDR1 MNHNS and CDR2 SASEGT. The CDR3 coding sequence is TGTGCCAGCAAACAGGGATATATGAGCAATCAGCCCCAGCATTTT. This gives the protein CASKQGYMSNQPQHF.

Turning to this clone: This may be a read error, as it is one base from a much larger clone. The V and J genes are TRBV5-4 and TRBJ2-3; no firm D call. Germline assignment: CDR1 SGHNT and CDR2 YYREEE (reference sequence). V lost 0 bases and J lost 2, with 4 bases in between. This CDR3 has 13 amino acids. The CDR3 reads CASSLAVTDTQYF. The CDR3 nucleotides are TGTGCCAGCAGCTTGGCAGTCACAGATACGCAGTATTTT.

The chain carries TRBV9 and TRBJ2-2; a possible D gene is TRBD2 (6 bases). Trimming removed 5 bases at V and 8 bases at J, with 16 bases between. The CDR3 runs 14 residues. Germline CDR1 reads SGDLS; CDR2 reads YYNGEE. This chain's CDR3 is CASRPQGGAGELFF. Written as DNA, the CDR3 is TGTGCCAGCAGACCCCAGGGCGGGGCAGGGGAGCTGTTTTTT.

The gene calls are TRBV5-1 and TRBJ2-3; TRBD2 matches at 7 bases. Trimming at V came to 0 bases and at J to 2 bases, leaving 12 bases not matched to a gene. This CDR3 is built from 18 residues. Germline V gives CDR1 SGHRS, CDR2 YFSETQ. CDR3 nucleotides: TGCGCCAGCAGCTTGGGACGCCTTACTAGCGACCACACAGATACGCAGTATTTT. It specifies CASSLGRLTSDHTDTQYF.

The rearrangement uses TRBV19 and TRBJ2-3; perhaps TRBD2 as D (5 bases). The CDR3 is 15 residues long. Trimming took 4 bases from V and 3 from J, leaving 14 bases between them. CDR1 is LNHDA and CDR2 is SQIVND in the germline V gene (reference sequence). CDR3: CASSTWARETDTQYF. In DNA form, the CDR3 reads TGTGCCAGTAGTACCTGGGCCCGGGAAACAGATACGCAGTATTTT.

The rearrangement links TRBV28 to TRBJ2-7; TRBD2 might be the D (6 bases). Trimming cost V 3 bases and J 0 bases, with 9 bases left between them. Germline CDR1 reads MDHEN; CDR2 reads SYDVKM. The CDR3 has 14 amino acids. The CDR3 nucleotides read TGTGCCAGCAGTTTCACCGGGGGCTCCTACGAGCAGTACTTC. Encoded protein: CASSFTGGSYEQYF.

The table lists this clone with a few counts. The chain is built from TRBV19 and TRBJ2-7, with 8 positions matching TRBD2. This CDR3 region has 15 residues. Trimming cost V 6 bases and J 2 bases; bases outside gene matches: 9. Germline V CDR1 and CDR2: LNHDA, SQIVND (reference sequence). The CDR3: CASSPLGRGAYEQYF. For the CDR3, the DNA is TGTGCCAGTAGCCCCTTGGGGCGGGGGGCCTACGAGCAGTACTTC.

The chain has TRBV28 and TRBJ2-7, with TRBD2 matching over 15 bases. J was trimmed by 7 bases and V by 3 bases; bases with no gene match: 4. Germline loops: CDR1 MDHEN, CDR2 SYDVKM. This CDR3 comprises 15 residues. CDR3 protein: CASSFGTSGRREQYF. The CDR3 region has the DNA TGTGCCAGCAGTTTCGGGACTAGCGGGAGGCGGGAGCAGTACTTC. Combining the CDR3 with reference TRBV28 and TRBJ2-7 gives the whole variable domain DVKVTQSSRYLVKRTGEKVFLECVQDMDHENMFWYRQDPGLGLRLIYFSYDVKMKEKGDIPEGYSVSREKKERFSLILESASTNQTSMYLCASSFGTSGRREQYFGPGTRLTVT.